The 3 T cell receptor beta chains presented below share a single source sample, sequenced in a study of CXCR3-negative and CXCR3-positive naive CD8 T cells. Findings and limits, study-wide: Researchers report that CXCR3-positive naive cells carry more hydrophobic TRB CDR3s than CXCR3-negative naive cells.

No antigen has been assigned to these receptors. The method, 5' RACE with UMI labels, was used to prepare the TRB cDNA libraries. TCRdb derives one entry per CDR3 protein from the 5' RACE reads, leaving out DNA. There are about 120,000 distinct CDR3 sequences in the sample, with 0.36% held by the top ten. Sequences were obtained from naive CXCR3+ CD8+ T cells from blood. Subset indicated: CD45RO-CCR7+CD27+CD95- naive CD8+ T cells expressing CXCR3 (TNR3+). These receptors were taken from a human donor in good health. Some clones in this sample may be carry-over from other donors' samples.

CDR3 residues: CASTHRDRAMNTEAFF. The J gene is TRBJ1-1, the V gene TRBV12-3 or TRBV12-4; TCRdb returns TRBD1, unconfirmable since there is no DNA. The CDR3 spans 16 residues.

The chain employs TRBV15 and TRBJ2-5. From germline, CDR1 is LNHNV and CDR2 YYDKDF (reference sequence). The CDR3 has 14 residues. The chain's CDR3 is CATSDFGKGETQYF. Based on the CDR3 plus reference TRBV15 and TRBJ2-5, the full variable domain is DAMVIQNPRYQVTQFGKPVTLSCSQTLNHNVMYWYQQKSSQAPKLLFHYYDKDFNNEADTPDNFQSRRPNTSFCFLDIRSPGLGDTAMYLCATSDFGKGETQYFGPGTRLLVL.

The chain uses TRBV4-1 and TRBJ2-1; TCRdb's D call of TRBD1 is untestable without DNA. The CDR3 sequence is 15 residues long. In germline, CDR1 is MGHRA, CDR2 YSYEKL. CDR3 sequence reads: CASSLQQTGGDEQFF.